This passage covers 24 T cell receptor beta chains from one sample sequenced in a study of vaccination and CD4 T cells after COVID-19 (dated 2022 in TCRdb). The label giving this sample's treatment or condition can be read as: approximately 9-day PBMC culture with coronavirus spike peptide pools or control peptides (ViraFEST assay). The library came from PCR. For sequencing, an Illumina iSeq 100 was employed. TCR sequencing of DNA from cultured CD4+ T cells used the Oncomine TCR Beta short-read assay at the Johns Hopkins FTIC core. Through fastp at Q25 and MiXCR, TCRdb rebuilt clones from the public reads, retaining in-frame beta chains. Duplicate CDR3 protein sequences are folded into a single record with the most common DNA and genes. Present in this sample are 9,000 to 15,000 distinct CDR3 sequences, over 65% of which were seen just once. About 26% of the sample belongs to the ten largest clones.

Their antigens remain unidentified. Sequencing was performed on CD4+ T cells from blood, cultured in vitro. These TCRs come from a human donor who had recovered from COVID-19.

The sample holds one count of this clonotype. The chain combines TRBV7-2 with TRBJ1-3; D is ambiguous. The ends were cut back, 5 bases at V and 4 bases at J, with 18 bases in the middle. This CDR3 is built from 16 residues. CDR1 and CDR2 (germline): SGHTA, FQGNSA. This CDR3 is CASSPGYELLGNTIYF. CDR3 coding DNA: TGTGCCAGCAGCCCCGGTTATGAGTTGCTCGGAAACACCATATATTTT. Full variable domain (missing parts from reference TRBV7-2 and TRBJ1-3): GAGVSQSPSNKVTEKGKDVELRCDPISGHTALYWYRQSLGQGLEFLIYFQGNSAPDKSGLPSDRFSAERTGGSVSTLTIQRTQQEDSAVYLCASSPGYELLGNTIYFGEGSWLTVV.

The chain employs TRBV24-1 and TRBJ2-5, with 9 nucleotides matching TRBD1. The V gene end was trimmed by 9 bases and the J gene end by 5 bases; junction bases not matched to a gene: 12. Germline V lookup: CDR1 KGHDR, CDR2 SFDVKD. The CDR3 covers 15 residues. CDR3 coding DNA: TGTGCCACCCAGCAGGGACAGGGCACCTTCGAGACCCAGTACTTC. It encodes CATQQGQGTFETQYF.

As DNA, the CDR3 is TGTGCCAGCAGTTGGCAGGGGGCCCTTAGCAATCAGCCCCAGCATTTT. Translation: CASSWQGALSNQPQHF. The chain carries TRBV28 and TRBJ1-5; 8 nucleotides match TRBD1. After removal of 4 bases from V and 0 bases from J, the junction contained 5 bases not matched to a gene. The germline CDR1 and CDR2 sequences are MDHEN and SYDVKM. The CDR3 is 16 residues long.

This clonotype was recorded only once. The V gene is TRBV27, the J gene TRBJ1-2; a possible D gene is TRBD1 (6 bases). CDR1 MNHEY and CDR2 SMNVEV come from the germline V gene (reference sequence). This CDR3 is built from 14 residues. The germline V and J ends were trimmed by 0 bases and 10 bases, with 15 bases remaining between them. The CDR3 loop reads CASSLSFSGAVYTF. CDR3 bases: TGTGCCAGCAGTTTATCGTTTTCAGGGGCCGTCTACACCTTC.

The chain employs TRBV10-2 and TRBJ1-5; D is perhaps TRBD1 (5 bases). This CDR3 spans 12 amino acids. Germline V lookup: CDR1 WSHSY, CDR2 SAAADI. V lost 6 bases and J lost 6, with 9 bases in between. This CDR3 is CASRGQGQPQHF. As DNA, the CDR3 is TGCGCCAGCAGGGGGCAGGGTCAGCCCCAGCATTTT.

The chain uses TRBV2 and TRBJ1-5; D gene unclear. The germline V and J ends were trimmed by 0 bases and 8 bases, with 5 bases remaining between them. The germline CDR1 and CDR2 sequences are SNHLY and FYNNEI. The CDR3 consists of 12 residues. CDR3 nucleotides: TGTGCCAGCAGTGAAGCGCGGGAGCCCCAGCATTTT. Amino acids: CASSEAREPQHF.

The chain is built from TRBV6-4 and TRBJ2-2; 10 bases agree with TRBD2. CDR3 length: 15 amino acids. The J segment lost 3 bases and the V segment lost 6 bases, leaving 4 bases of the junction unmatched. Germline V gene data show CDR1 as MRHNA and CDR2 as SNTAGT. The DNA for the CDR3 is TGTGCCAGCAGCTCCCTAGCGGGAGACACCGGGGAGCTGTTTTTT. Its translation is CASSSLAGDTGELFF.

This clonotype appeared a single time. This chain connects TRBV6-2 or TRBV6-3 to TRBJ1-6; D gene ambiguous. CDR3 length equals 12 residues. The V gene lost 2 bases and the J gene lost 7 bases, with 3 bases spanning the gap. Germline lookup yields CDR1 MNHEY and CDR2 SVGEGT. This CDR3 reads CASSYRNSPLHF. The CDR3 DNA sequence: TGTGCCAGCAGTTACCGGAATTCACCCCTCCACTTT.

The gene calls are TRBV7-9 and TRBJ1-6; 9 bases agree with TRBD1. The V and J ends lost 6 bases and 0 bases, in that order; junction bases with no gene match: 9. Germline values: CDR1 SEHNR, CDR2 FQNEAQ (reference sequence). This CDR3 has 18 residues. The CDR3 DNA follows: TGTGCCAGCAGGCGGGACAGGGAGCCCGGCTCCTATAATTCACCCCTCCACTTT. Translation: CASRRDREPGSYNSPLHF. Based on the CDR3 plus reference TRBV7-9 and TRBJ1-6, the full variable domain is DTGVSQNPRHKITKRGQNVTFRCDPISEHNRLYWYRQTLGQGPEFLTYFQNEAQLEKSRLLSDRFSAERPKGSFSTLEIQRTEQGDSAMYLCASRRDREPGSYNSPLHFGNGTRLTVT.

The chain employs TRBV7-2 and TRBJ1-5; D perhaps matches TRBD1 (5 bases). Looked up from germline, CDR1 is SGHTA and CDR2 is FQGNSA. V lost 1 base and J lost 7, with 17 bases in between. This CDR3 has 16 residues. The CDR3 reads CASSLVVSGLGQPQHF. The CDR3 DNA follows: TGTGCCAGCAGCTTAGTGGTGTCGGGGCTCGGCCAGCCCCAGCATTTT.

This sequence joins TRBV20-1 and TRBJ2-5; 7 nucleotides align to TRBD2. The CDR3 covers 15 residues. From germline, CDR1 is DFQATT and CDR2 SNEGSKA (reference sequence). V lost 0 bases and J lost 2; bases outside the gene matches: 6. The CDR3 region has the DNA TGCAGTGCTAGAGATCCCGGCGGGAGACAAGAGACCCAGTACTTC. Protein: CSARDPGGRQETQYF.

This clonotype was found a few times. The V call is TRBV20-1, the J call TRBJ1-5, with D unclear. Germline V lookup: CDR1 DFQATT, CDR2 SNEGSKA (reference sequence). V gave up 3 bases and J gave up 0 bases, with 6 bases separating them. This CDR3 is built from 13 residues. The CDR3 sequence: CSARVYSNQPQHF. DNA for the CDR3: TGCAGTGCTAGGGTCTATAGCAATCAGCCCCAGCATTTT.

This chain joins TRBV19 and TRBJ2-5, with 8 bases that match TRBD2. This CDR3 contains 14 residues. Germline V gene sequence: CDR1 LNHDA, CDR2 SQIVND (reference sequence). V lost 6 bases and J lost 5; bases outside the gene matches: 8. This CDR3 reads CASSPRGGAETQYF. CDR3 bases: TGTGCCAGTAGCCCCCGGGGGGGAGCGGAGACCCAGTACTTC.

This chain links TRBV11-2 with TRBJ1-5; unclear D gene. Between the trimmed V and J ends, which lost 4 bases and 6 bases, there was a span of 13 bases. Per the germline V gene, CDR1 is SGHAT and CDR2 is FQNNGV. The CDR3 contains 14 residues. The CDR3 loop reads CASSSHRGSQPQHF. Here the CDR3 DNA reads TGTGCCAGCAGCTCGCACCGGGGATCTCAGCCCCAGCATTTT.

The chain employs TRBV6-5 and TRBJ1-2, with D possibly matching TRBD1 (5 bases). This CDR3 has 12 amino acids. V lost 2 bases and J 5 bases, leaving 6 bases between the germline ends. CDR1 and CDR2 (germline): MNHEY, SVGAGI. Here the CDR3 reads CASSYRGYGYTF. The CDR3 nucleotides read TGTGCCAGCAGTTACAGGGGTTATGGCTACACCTTC.

The J gene is TRBJ1-2, the V gene TRBV28, with 8 bases lining up with TRBD1. This CDR3 spans 17 amino acids. Unmatched junction bases numbered 14, after V lost 6 bases and J lost 2 bases. CDR1 is MDHEN and CDR2 is SYDVKM in the germline V gene. As DNA, the CDR3 is TGTGCCAGCAGACCCCATCCGGGACAGGCGACGAACTATGGCTACACCTTC. Translated, it gives CASRPHPGQATNYGYTF.

The gene calls are TRBV7-9 and TRBJ1-6, with D unresolved. CDR1 and CDR2 (germline): SEHNR, FQNEAQ (reference sequence). This CDR3 contains 14 residues. The germline V and J ends were trimmed by 5 bases and 8 bases, with 13 bases remaining between them. The CDR3 loop is CASSLVSNYSPLHF. In nucleotides, the CDR3 is TGTGCCAGCAGCCTGGTCTCCAACTATTCACCCCTCCACTTT. The full variable domain, its missing parts supplied by reference TRBV7-9 and TRBJ1-6, is DTGVSQNPRHKITKRGQNVTFRCDPISEHNRLYWYRQTLGQGPEFLTYFQNEAQLEKSRLLSDRFSAERPKGSFSTLEIQRTEQGDSAMYLCASSLVSNYSPLHFGNGTRLTVT.

The chain has TRBV6-1 and TRBJ1-1, with D tentatively TRBD1 (5 bases). CDR1 is MNHNS, CDR2 SASEGT, per germline. V shed 2 bases and J shed 1 base, with 11 bases lying between them. CDR3 length: 15 residues. The CDR3 here is CASSETGRRNTEAFF. CDR3 DNA sequence: TGTGCCAGCAGTGAAACGGGACGGCGGAACACTGAAGCTTTCTTT.

The CDR3 nucleotides are TGTGCCAGCACCGGACAGGGGACGAACACCGGGGAGCTGTTTTTT. This gives the protein CASTGQGTNTGELFF. The chain employs TRBV6-1 and TRBJ2-2, with 9 bases matching TRBD1. CDR1 is MNHNS, CDR2 SASEGT, per germline. The junction had 3 bases not matched to a gene; V was cut back by 7 bases and J by 0 bases. The CDR3 spans 15 residues.

The chain recombines TRBV28 with TRBJ2-3; D is unresolved. Germline V lookup: CDR1 MDHEN, CDR2 SYDVKM. V lost 3 bases to trimming and J lost 6 bases, with 13 bases between them. The length of the CDR3 is 14 residues. CDR3 sequence (DNA): TGTGCCAGCAGTTTTGGGGTACGTTCGGATACGCAGTATTTT. Translating it yields CASSFGVRSDTQYF. The whole variable domain, filled in from reference TRBV28 and TRBJ2-3, reads DVKVTQSSRYLVKRTGEKVFLECVQDMDHENMFWYRQDPGLGLRLIYFSYDVKMKEKGDIPEGYSVSREKKERFSLILESASTNQTSMYLCASSFGVRSDTQYFGPGTRLTVL.

The chain links TRBV6-2 or TRBV6-3 to TRBJ1-1; D is uncertain. Germline V gives CDR1 MNHEY, CDR2 SVGEGT. The V end lost 7 bases, the J end lost 6 bases, and 18 bases lay between the germline ends. The CDR3 length is 14 residues. This CDR3 is CASTTPFYVAEAFF. DNA for the CDR3: TGTGCCAGCACCACGCCTTTCTATGTCGCTGAAGCTTTCTTT.

This clonotype showed up just once. The J gene is TRBJ1-5, the V gene TRBV30, with a tentative D call TRBD1 (6 bases). The CDR3 length is 13 residues. Germline values: CDR1 GTSNPN, CDR2 SVGIG (reference sequence). Trimming shortened V by 0 bases and J by 4 bases, and 7 bases separated the two germline ends. CDR3 sequence (DNA): TGTGCCTGGAGTGTACAGGGAAATCAGCCCCAGCATTTT. Its protein product is CAWSVQGNQPQHF.

The CDR3 nucleotides are TGTGCCAGCAGTTATTTGCATGGACAACTCTACGAGCAGTACTTC. Translation: CASSYLHGQLYEQYF. The chain uses TRBV6-5 and TRBJ2-7; D perhaps matches TRBD1 (5 bases). Trimming removed 3 bases at V and 3 bases at J, with 15 bases between. Germline CDR1 reads MNHEY; CDR2 reads SVGAGI. This CDR3 is 15 amino acids long.

The V call is TRBV25-1, the J call TRBJ2-7, with unresolved D. V was trimmed by 6 bases and J by 4 bases, leaving 7 bases between them. Germline-derived CDR1 and CDR2 are MGHDK and SYGVNS. The CDR3 is 11 amino acids. In DNA form, the CDR3 reads TGTGCCAGCAGCAATAGATACGAGCAGTACTTC. It encodes CASSNRYEQYF.